The clone carrying this T cell receptor (beta chain) was seen a handful of times. Its antigen is not identified. These data come from a study of CD8+ T cells in alopecia areata. Study outcomes and limitations: Among the cells sequenced in scalp samples are also the resident alphabeta T cells of normal skin.

The length of the CDR3 is 12 residues. Germline CDR1 reads SQVTM; CDR2 reads ANQGSEA. V shed 7 bases and J 6 bases; nucleotides not matched to a gene: 7. As to treatment: oral pan-JAK inhibitor, 5-10 mg twice daily. Patients with alopecia areata provided lesional scalp punch biopsies as well as peripheral blood. Extracted RNA was reverse transcribed, and the resulting cDNA served as sequencing template. Clones were read by immunoSEQ multiplex PCR, and TCRdb kept only the in-frame ones, dropping some. The data contain roughly 120,000 clones, 56% of them singletons. This rearrangement joins TRBV29-1 to TRBJ1-1, with 8 bases that match TRBD1. This receptor was obtained from a human donor with alopecia areata. The sequencing here drew on CD4+ T cells sorted from blood, taken at week 24, from a patient treated with tofacitinib. The CDR3 DNA reads as TGCAGCGCTGGACAGGGAATAGCTGAAGCTTTCTTT. This codes for CSAGQGIAEAFF.